The 11 T cell receptor beta chains listed next were all sequenced from one sample in a study of blood T cell repertoires in COVID-19. Sequencing used immunoSEQ multiplex PCR; TCRdb keeps in-frame clones, though not all of them. There are 130,000 to 150,000 clones in the sample; around 85% occur only once, and around 8% lies in the top ten. Input material: peripheral blood. These receptors came from a woman aged 55-69 years with COVID-19, enrolled during active disease.

This clone was seen only a few times. V gene TRBV2 combines with J gene TRBJ1-1, with 11 bases matching TRBD1. The length of the CDR3 is 16 residues. Trimming removed 4 bases from V and 6 bases from J; junction bases left unmatched: 10. CDR1 and CDR2 from the germline V gene are SNHLY and FYNNEI. CDR3 protein: CASSGREGQGASEAFF. The CDR3 coding sequence is TGTGCCAGCAGTGGTCGGGAAGGACAGGGGGCATCTGAAGCTTTCTTT.

The V call is TRBV29-1, the J call TRBJ2-1; 7 bases agree with TRBD1. J lost 7 bases, V lost 5 bases, and 14 bases had no gene match. Per germline, CDR1 SQVTM and CDR2 ANQGSEA. The CDR3 has 15 amino acids. CDR3 DNA: TGCAGCGTTCGAGGATTCGGACAGGTGGGGAATGAGCAGTTCTTC. This gives the protein CSVRGFGQVGNEQFF.

This clone was detected once. V usage is TRBV27 and J usage is TRBJ2-7; 7 bases agree with TRBD1. V gave up 5 bases and J gave up 2 bases; unmatched junction bases: 6. CDR1 is MNHEY and CDR2 is SMNVEV in the germline V gene (reference sequence). The CDR3 contains 14 residues. CDR3 protein: CASSRSQGAYEQYF. Written as DNA, the CDR3 is TGTGCCAGCAGTCGTAGCCAGGGGGCCTACGAGCAGTACTTC.

The gene calls are TRBV4-2 and TRBJ1-1, with D tentatively TRBD1 (6 bases). The CDR3 covers 13 residues. Trimming pared 1 base from V and 6 bases from J, leaving 9 bases between. Germline CDR1 is LGHNA and CDR2 is YNFKEQ. The CDR3 loop reads CASSQGRTAEAFF. For the CDR3, the DNA is TGTGCCAGCAGCCAAGGTCGGACAGCTGAAGCTTTCTTT.

The rearrangement joins TRBV12-3 or TRBV12-4 to TRBJ2-3; 8 bases match TRBD2. V lost 6 bases to trimming and J lost 8 bases; unmatched junction nucleotides: 7. The CDR3 totals 13 residues. The CDR3 loop reads CASSVAGKGTQYF. In DNA, the CDR3 is TGTGCCAGCAGCGTAGCGGGGAAGGGTACGCAGTATTTT.

This chain links TRBV5-1 with TRBJ2-5; D is possibly TRBD2 (6 bases). The CDR3 runs to 16 residues. Germline assignment: CDR1 SGHRS and CDR2 YFSETQ. Trimming took 0 bases from V and 2 from J, leaving 14 bases between them. In DNA, the CDR3 is TGCGCCAGCAGCTTGGGGCCGGCGGGGCTACAAGAGACCCAGTACTTC. Its protein is CASSLGPAGLQETQYF. The complete variable domain, with remaining parts taken from reference TRBV5-1 and TRBJ2-5, reads KAGVTQTPRYLIKTRGQQVTLSCSPISGHRSVSWYQQTPGQGLQFLFEYFSETQRNKGNFPGRFSGRQFSNSRSEMNVSTLELGDSALYLCASSLGPAGLQETQYFGPGTRLLVL.

The CDR3 DNA reads as TGTGCCAGCAGCCGGACACCCTACGAGCAGTACTTC. As protein: CASSRTPYEQYF. The chain recombines TRBV5-4 with TRBJ2-7, with D maybe TRBD1 (5 bases). Trimming took 4 bases from V and 2 from J, leaving 7 bases between them. This CDR3 has 12 residues. The germline CDR1 and CDR2 sequences are SGHNT and YYREEE (reference sequence).

CDR3 region: CASNRQDNSPLHF. CDR3 sequence (DNA): TGTGCCAGCAATCGACAGGATAATTCACCCCTCCACTTT. This chain links TRBV6-5 with TRBJ1-6; possibly TRBD1 for D (6 bases). This CDR3 contains 13 residues. V lost 7 bases and J 5 bases, leaving 9 bases between the germline ends. In germline, CDR1 is MNHEY, CDR2 SVGAGI.

The chain carries TRBV5-4 and TRBJ2-7, with 7 bases fitting TRBD2. Germline V gene sequence: CDR1 SGHNT, CDR2 YYREEE (reference sequence). The ends lost 4 bases at V and 3 bases at J; junction bases unmatched: 10. The CDR3 has 15 amino acids. CDR3 nucleotides: TGTGCCAGCAGCGCTAGAGGGGAGGGAGACTACGAGCAGTACTTC. This sequence encodes CASSARGEGDYEQYF.

The V call is TRBV5-6, the J call TRBJ1-1; D not resolved. The CDR3 contains 14 residues. Germline V gene lookup returns CDR1 SGHDT and CDR2 YYEEEE. V gave up 1 base and J gave up 4 bases, with 11 bases separating them. This CDR3 is CASSLWGVSTEAFF. The DNA for the CDR3 is TGTGCCAGCAGCTTGTGGGGAGTGAGCACTGAAGCTTTCTTT.

This CDR3 reads CASSRGAGGTGELFF. In DNA, the CDR3 is TGTGCCAGCAGCCGAGGGGCAGGGGGCACCGGGGAGCTGTTTTTT. The chain carries TRBV7-8 and TRBJ2-2, with 7 bases that match TRBD1. Germline V gene sequence: CDR1 SGHVS, CDR2 FQNEAQ. The CDR3 runs 15 residues. J gave up 4 bases and V 5 bases, and 7 bases lay outside the gene matches.